The next 8 T cell receptor beta chains were all read from a single sample in a study of vaccination effects on CD4 cells after COVID-19. Clones were read by immunoSEQ multiplex PCR, and TCRdb kept only the in-frame ones, dropping some. The sample has about 24,000 clones; around 70% are singletons. Their recognized antigens are unknown. After expansion with viral peptide pools in the ViraFEST assay, antigen-specific CD4+ T cells were sequenced. Upon completion of 10 to 11 days in culture, CD4+ T cells were isolated. Participants completed two doses of the BNT162b2 or mRNA-1273 vaccine. The source material was CD4+ T cells from PBMCs cultured with SARS-CoV-2 spike peptides, sampled after COVID-19 vaccination. Receptors were obtained from a human donor who received a COVID-19 vaccine.

The rearrangement uses TRBV6-5 and TRBJ2-3, with 10 positions matching TRBD2. V was pared by 2 bases and J by 1 base, with 3 bases of the junction left unmatched. Germline CDR1 and CDR2: MNHEY and SVGAGI. The CDR3 consists of 16 residues. The CDR3 sequence: CASSYRSGRGTDTQYF. In nucleotides, the CDR3 is TGTGCCAGCAGTTACAGAAGCGGGAGGGGCACAGATACGCAGTATTTT.

In its sample, this clone was seen a few times. V usage is TRBV7-9 and J usage is TRBJ1-2, with D uncertain. V gave up 5 bases and J gave up 6 bases, with 7 bases separating them. The CDR3 is 11 amino acids. In germline, CDR1 is SEHNR, CDR2 FQNEAQ (reference sequence). The CDR3 DNA reads TGTGCCAGCAGCCCTCATGATGGCTACACCTTC. The encoded protein is CASSPHDGYTF.

This chain links TRBV5-6 with TRBJ1-6; 9 bases are shared with TRBD1. V trimming: 4 bases; J trimming: 9 bases; junction bases outside the gene matches: 5. Germline V gene sequence: CDR1 SGHDT, CDR2 YYEEEE. CDR3 length equals 14 residues. The CDR3 DNA follows: TGTGCCAGCAGCCTCGGACAGGGGTTTTCACCCCTCCACTTT. Residues: CASSLGQGFSPLHF.

This clone was found a few times. This chain uses TRBV7-9 with TRBJ2-3; 7 bases fit TRBD1. Germline V gene sequence: CDR1 SEHNR, CDR2 FQNEAQ (reference sequence). CDR3 size: 15 residues. The J segment lost 2 bases and the V segment lost 3 bases, leaving 5 bases of the junction unmatched. CDR3 sequence reads: CASSFGQVFTDTQYF. Written as DNA, the CDR3 is TGTGCCAGCAGCTTCGGACAGGTATTCACAGATACGCAGTATTTT. Full variable domain (remainder filled in from reference TRBV7-9 and TRBJ2-3): DTGVSQNPRHKITKRGQNVTFRCDPISEHNRLYWYRQTLGQGPEFLTYFQNEAQLEKSRLLSDRFSAERPKGSFSTLEIQRTEQGDSAMYLCASSFGQVFTDTQYFGPGTRLTVL.

This clone is deemed medium-sized. DNA for the CDR3: TGTGCCAGCAGCCAAGATCTTGGCGAGCAGTTCTTC. Translated, it gives CASSQDLGEQFF. The chain uses TRBV4-2 and TRBJ2-1; D remains ambiguous. The germline V gene encodes CDR1 LGHNA and CDR2 YNFKEQ. CDR3 length equals 12 residues. Trimming stripped 0 bases from V and 10 bases from J, with 7 bases between.

The gene calls are TRBV19 and TRBJ2-7; perhaps TRBD2 as D (5 bases). CDR3 length: 18 amino acids. V was clipped by 1 base and J by 0 bases, with 19 bases between them. The germline V gene has CDR1 LNHDA and CDR2 SQIVND (reference sequence). CDR3 sequence (DNA): TGTGCCAGTAGTATAGCACGGGGTAGCCGGGTGTTCTCCTACGAGCAGTACTTC. Its translation is CASSIARGSRVFSYEQYF.

The rearrangement joins TRBV3-1 (or the pseudogene TRBV3-2) to TRBJ2-2; 8 bases fit TRBD2. The germline gives CDR1 LGHDT, CDR2 YNNKEL (reference sequence). This CDR3 spans 14 amino acids. V shed 7 bases and J 6 bases; nucleotides not matched to a gene: 7. CDR3 loop: CASIGSGISGELFF. For the CDR3, the DNA is TGTGCCAGCATCGGTAGCGGGATATCCGGGGAGCTGTTTTTT.

V usage is TRBV7-9 and J usage is TRBJ2-1; TRBD2 matches at 9 bases. The ends lost 1 base at V and 8 bases at J; junction bases unmatched: 9. The CDR3 sequence is 16 residues long. The germline gives CDR1 SEHNR, CDR2 FQNEAQ (reference sequence). The DNA for the CDR3 is TGTGCCAGCAGCTTAGGGCGTCTAGCGGGAATGTATGAGCAGTTCTTC. This encodes CASSLGRLAGMYEQFF.